Below, one TCR beta chain is given with its context. Its antigen is unknown. The sorted-subset replicate PCRs were given 200 ng DNA, which is tens of thousands of T cell genomes. Authors' analysis steps: As immunoSEQ supplied junction-only sequences (without quality scores), filtering differed. Using immunoSEQ multiplex PCR, the repertoire was profiled, and TCRdb retains in-frame clones only, with some absent. Clonal size and the V and J genes are those of that table, whereas D and trimming came from the DNA. The table lists roughly 1.4 million clones, less than 99% of them singletons. These data originate in a study of shared clonotypes between healthy human individuals. Study results and limitations: Incompleteness in sorted-subset sequencing, despite large depth, was shown by rarefaction. Collection of samples was limited to blood; tissue repertoires likely differ.

The germline V gene has CDR1 SGHTA and CDR2 FQGNSA. CDR3 length: 14 residues. Deletions cut 6 bases from V and 7 bases from J, with 16 bases between. J is TRBJ2-1 and V is TRBV7-2; D not certain. The sample consisted of naive CD4+ T cells sorted from blood. The subset denotes: CD45RA+ positively selected. The clonotype was recovered from a man aged 25-45 years in good health. This CDR3 reads CASSRTPFENEQFF. As DNA, the CDR3 is TGTGCCAGCAGTAGAACCCCCTTTGAGAATGAGCAGTTCTTC.